This passage covers 25 T cell receptor beta chains from one sample sequenced in a study of tumor-infiltrating lymphocytes in primary liver carcinoma (dated by TCRdb to between 2016 and 2019). Reads for this sample came from an Illumina HiSeq 2500. TCRbeta-specific cDNA was reverse-transcribed from 500 ng total RNA using a constant-region primer and ProtoScript II reverse transcriptase. Three nested multiplex PCR rounds, following a slightly modified ARM-PCR procedure, were used to build the TCRbeta libraries. The first two PCR rounds used multiplex TRBV1-TRBV30 forward primers with a Cbeta reverse primer, each for about 10 cycles. TCRdb passed the public sequencing reads through fastp at Q25 and MiXCR, retaining productive beta sequences. Rows merge per CDR3 protein into single entries with the most common DNA and genes. Within this sample are about 99,000 distinct CDR3 sequences, with about three quarters of them counted one time only. Around 8.8% of the sample goes to the ten largest clones.

Without any cell sorting, total RNA and DNA were extracted together from around 18-30 mg of bulk tissue using the AllPrep DNA/RNA mini kit. The sample comprised liver tumor tissue from sampling region 5. The sample's cell subset or site label, in plain terms: tumor region T5, tumor centre. These receptors all stem from a woman aged 55-70 years with primary liver carcinoma and hepatitis B virus infection.

This clonotype came up many times. The rearrangement uses TRBV30 and TRBJ2-5, with 8 bases fitting TRBD1. The CDR3 length is 11 residues. V shed 5 bases, J shed 4 bases, and the junction held 0 bases outside the gene matches. Germline V gene lookup returns CDR1 GTSNPN and CDR2 SVGIG (reference sequence). The CDR3 nucleotides are TGTGCCTGGGGACAGGGAGAGACCCAGTACTTC. Translating it yields CAWGQGETQYF.

This clonotype was observed at least ten times. This chain connects TRBV6-1 to TRBJ2-3; 8 bases fit TRBD1. The CDR3 extends over 14 amino acids. After removal of 4 bases from V and 5 bases from J, the junction contained 5 bases not matched to a gene. Germline V lookup: CDR1 MNHNS, CDR2 SASEGT. The CDR3 reads CASSVRQGLDTQYF. The CDR3 DNA reads TGTGCCAGCAGTGTCAGACAGGGGTTAGATACGCAGTATTTT.

Remarks on this clonotype: A read error may explain this, as a much larger clone is one base away. The genes are TRBV28 and TRBJ1-2, with D uncertain. Germline CDR1 and CDR2: MDHEN and SYDVKM. This CDR3 is built from 13 residues. The CDR3 loop is CANSDGEPYGYTF. CDR3 nucleotides: TGTGCCAACAGTGATGGGGAACCCTATGGCTACACCTTC.

The table lists this clonotype with a few counts. The rearrangement links TRBV28 to TRBJ2-5; 11 nucleotides line up with TRBD2. V was pared by 2 bases and J by 5 bases, with 7 bases of the junction left unmatched. The germline V gene encodes CDR1 MDHEN and CDR2 SYDVKM. CDR3 size: 16 residues. CDR3 residues: CASSLTGTSGGETQYF. In DNA, the CDR3 is TGTGCCAGCAGTTTAACCGGGACTAGCGGAGGCGAGACCCAGTACTTC.

The J gene is TRBJ2-1, the V gene TRBV6-5, with 10 bases matching TRBD1. The V gene end was trimmed by 5 bases and the J gene end by 6 bases; junction bases not matched to a gene: 7. Per germline, CDR1 MNHEY and CDR2 SVGAGI. CDR3 length: 15 residues. The CDR3 region has the DNA TGTGCCAGCAGTCTCGGGGGACAGGGGACCAATGAGCAGTTCTTC. This translates into CASSLGGQGTNEQFF.

DNA for the CDR3: TGTGCCAGCAGTATCCTGGGCACCGGTCTAGAGACCCAGTACTTC. It encodes CASSILGTGLETQYF. The chain has TRBV2 and TRBJ2-5; no firm D call. The CDR3 is 15 amino acids. CDR1 and CDR2 from the germline V gene are SNHLY and FYNNEI. V lost 5 bases to trimming and J lost 4 bases, with 17 bases between them.

Concerning this clonotype itself: This may arise from a read error, as a much more abundant clone is one base away. The chain carries TRBV5-1 and TRBJ1-1, with D maybe TRBD1 (6 bases). With 4 bases removed from V and 5 bases from J, the gap between germline ends came to 15 bases. This CDR3 contains 14 residues. Germline V gene data show CDR1 as SGHRS and CDR2 as YFSETQ. The DNA for the CDR3 is TGCGCCAGCAGCCTCGAGGGACATTTTACTGAAGCTTTCTTT. Translated, it gives CASSLEGHFTEAFF.

Remarks on this clonotype: The conserved phenylalanine or tryptophan normally closing the CDR3 is absent here, so this likely arose from a read error. V gene TRBV13 combines with J gene TRBJ1-1; TRBD1 matches at 8 bases. Germline-derived CDR1 and CDR2 are PRHDT and FYEKMQ (reference sequence). The CDR3 spans 14 residues. For the CDR3, the DNA is TGTGCCAGCAGCCGTACAGGGGGATCCACTGGAGCTTTCTAT. Protein product: CASSRTGGSTGAFY.

The V and J genes are TRBV6-5 and TRBJ2-3; the D gene is possibly TRBD2 (6 bases). Between the trimmed V and J ends, which lost 8 bases and 2 bases, there was a span of 14 bases. CDR1 MNHEY and CDR2 SVGAGI come from the germline V gene. The CDR3 covers 14 residues. The CDR3: CASAGSSNTDTQYF. In DNA, the CDR3 is TGTGCCAGCGCCGGGAGTTCAAACACAGATACGCAGTATTTT.

This clonotype was picked up many times. The V and J genes are TRBV28 and TRBJ2-5, with TRBD2 matching 10 bases. Trimming cost V 2 bases and J 5 bases; bases outside gene matches: 14. The CDR3 is made up of 18 amino acids. Per the germline V gene, CDR1 is MDHEN and CDR2 is SYDVKM. In DNA, the CDR3 is TGTGCCAGCAGTTTACGCAGGTCGGCTAGCGGGGGTAGTGAGACCCAGTACTTC. This encodes CASSLRRSASGGSETQYF.

Regarding this clonotype: An end of the junction differs from the germline gene, which may be a read error. This chain connects TRBV11-2 to TRBJ2-7; 11 bases fit TRBD2. Looked up from germline, CDR1 is SGHAT and CDR2 is FQNNGV. The CDR3 spans 13 residues. In DNA form, the CDR3 reads TGTACCAGCAGCTTAACTAGCGGGAGCGAACAGTATTTC. Amino acids: CTSSLTSGSEQYF.

This clonotype was seen at least ten times. The chain employs TRBV6-5 and TRBJ2-6, with a weak D call TRBD1 (6 bases). Per the germline V gene, CDR1 is MNHEY and CDR2 is SVGAGI. The CDR3 is 17 residues long. V was cut by 6 bases and J by 0 bases, with 15 bases left in between. The DNA for the CDR3 is TGTGCCAGCAGCCACAGGGTAGGGGCCTCTGGGGCCAACGTCCTGACTTTC. It is translated as CASSHRVGASGANVLTF.

Note on this clonotype: This CDR3 fails to terminate in the conserved phenylalanine or tryptophan, so it likely reflects a read error. The chain carries TRBV6-1 and TRBJ2-1; the D gene could be TRBD1 or TRBD2 (5 bases each). V lost 7 bases to trimming and J lost 7 bases, with 23 bases between them. Looked up from germline, CDR1 is MNHNS and CDR2 is SASEGT. The CDR3 length is 16 residues. The CDR3 sequence is CASTSPGSGTGNEQFL. CDR3 sequence (DNA): TGTGCCAGCACCTCCCCTGGGAGTGGGACGGGAAATGAGCAGTTCCTC.

The table lists this clonotype with a few counts. The V and J genes are TRBV28 and TRBJ1-2, with TRBD1 matching 10 bases. The CDR3 loop spans 16 amino acids. V shed 7 bases and J 1 base; nucleotides not matched to a gene: 9. Germline CDR1 reads MDHEN; CDR2 reads SYDVKM. The CDR3 DNA reads as TGTGCCAGCACCTCTCCCCGGGACAGGGGTAACTATGGCTACACCTTC. This gives the protein CASTSPRDRGNYGYTF.

This clonotype appeared once. With a much larger clone just one base away, this may be a read error. This chain uses TRBV6-2 or TRBV6-3 with TRBJ2-3; perhaps TRBD1 as D (5 bases). The CDR3 consists of 15 residues. CDR1 MNHEY and CDR2 SVGEGT come from the germline V gene. The CDR3 nucleotides are TGTGACAGCATCCATCGAGGCAGGGTGACAGATACGCAGTATTTT. Protein sequence: CDSIHRGRVTDTQYF.

This clonotype was counted a single time. A much larger clone is a single base away; this may be a read error. This chain uses TRBV10-3 with TRBJ2-1; 10 bases agree with TRBD2. V was pared by 6 bases and J by 8 bases, with 10 bases of the junction left unmatched. Germline V gene data show CDR1 as ENHRY and CDR2 as SYGVKD. This CDR3 spans 15 amino acids. CDR3 in amino acids: CAISQGSGRSDEQFF. The CDR3 bases are TGTGCCATCAGCCAAGGTAGCGGGAGGTCCGATGAGCAGTTCTTC.

In the case of this clonotype: The junction departs from germline at one end; a sequencing error may be responsible. The chain joins TRBV4-2 to TRBJ2-7; unclear D gene. In germline, CDR1 is LGHNA, CDR2 YNFKEQ. The CDR3 contains 17 residues. The CDR3 DNA sequence: TGTGCCAGCAGCGAAGATTTTCGCGCGACGAGCTCCTATGAGCAGTACTTC. This encodes CASSEDFRATSSYEQYF.

Concerning this clonotype itself: In this CDR3 the conserved last residue, phenylalanine or tryptophan, is missing, so a read error is likely. Because the CDR3's place on the DNA is in doubt, the DNA is left out and the CDR3 is given as listed by TCRdb. The chain recombines TRBV4-1 with TRBJ2-2; the tabulated D call, TRBD1, remains unverified against the DNA. The CDR3 contains 17 residues when both ends are counted. Looked up from germline, CDR1 is MGHRA and CDR2 is YSYEKL. The CDR3 region is CASSQVDMGFPTRELLY.

Details on this clonotype: Likely a read error: the CDR3 ends without its conserved phenylalanine or tryptophan. This chain links TRBV29-1 with TRBJ2-7, with D possibly TRBD1 on 5 matching bases. Germline-derived CDR1 and CDR2 are SQVTM and ANQGSEA. The CDR3 contains 12 residues. The CDR3: CSIEDTGYEQYI. In nucleotides, the CDR3 is TGCAGCATTGAAGATACAGGCTACGAGCAGTACATC.

Details on this clonotype: One junction end disagrees with the germline gene, perhaps due to a read error. CDR3 nucleotides: TGTGCCAGCAGCGTAGCATCGAGAGTATCTTACGTGCAGTACTTC. Protein sequence: CASSVASRVSYVQYF. This chain joins TRBV11-2 and TRBJ2-7; D is unclear. The CDR3 is 15 amino acids. Germline CDR1 and CDR2: SGHAT and FQNNGV.

With respect to this clonotype: One junction end disagrees with the germline gene, perhaps due to a read error. This rearrangement joins TRBV11-3 to TRBJ2-1, with 9 bases fitting TRBD2. The CDR3 runs 18 residues. Germline V gives CDR1 SGHNT, CDR2 YENEEA. CDR3 region: CVSNLGLGGRAGYNEQFF. CDR3 in DNA: TGTGTCAGCAACTTAGGTCTAGGCGGGAGGGCCGGCTACAATGAGCAGTTCTTC.

The rearrangement joins TRBV12-3 or TRBV12-4 to TRBJ1-1; D is unresolved. Deletions cut 8 bases from V and 5 bases from J, with 15 bases between. The CDR3 has 13 amino acids. DNA for the CDR3: TGTGCCAGCGTTGTGATGGCGGGAACTGAAGCTTTCTTT. Encoded protein: CASVVMAGTEAFF.

By proportion, this clonotype is medium-sized. The rearrangement joins TRBV11-2 to TRBJ1-1; TRBD1 matches at 9 bases. Losses at the gene ends were 5 bases for V and 3 bases for J; bases not matched to a gene: 7. Per the germline V gene, CDR1 is SGHAT and CDR2 is FQNNGV. There are 15 residues in the CDR3. The CDR3 spells CASSPRGQGYTEAFF. The CDR3 bases are TGTGCCAGCAGCCCTAGGGGACAGGGTTACACTGAAGCTTTCTTT.

This clonotype was counted ten times or more. The V and J genes are TRBV4-1 and TRBJ2-7; a weak D match, TRBD2 (6 bases). Trimming shortened V by 5 bases and J by 2 bases, and 16 bases separated the two germline ends. CDR1 is MGHRA, CDR2 YSYEKL, per germline. This CDR3 has 15 amino acids. The CDR3 DNA follows: TGCGCCAGCAGCAGCGGCCTAGCGCTTACCTACGAGCAGTACTTC. Amino acid sequence: CASSSGLALTYEQYF.

The chain combines TRBV4-1 with TRBJ1-6; TRBD1 is a possible D gene (6 bases). CDR1 and CDR2 (germline): MGHRA, YSYEKL. The germline V and J ends were trimmed by 1 base and 7 bases, with 17 bases remaining between them. The CDR3 sequence is 17 residues long. CDR3 amino acids: CASSQVNGGLSNSPLHF. In DNA form, the CDR3 reads TGCGCCAGCAGCCAAGTTAATGGGGGGCTTTCCAATTCACCCCTCCACTTT.